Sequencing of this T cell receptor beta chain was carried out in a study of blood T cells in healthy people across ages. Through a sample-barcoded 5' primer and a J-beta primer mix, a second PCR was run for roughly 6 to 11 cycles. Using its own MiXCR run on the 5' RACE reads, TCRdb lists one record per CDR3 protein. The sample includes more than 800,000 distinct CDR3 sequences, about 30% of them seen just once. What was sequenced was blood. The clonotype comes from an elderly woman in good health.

CDR3 sequence reads: CASSPRQGVRAEAFF. The CDR3 bases are TGTGCCAGCAGTCCCAGACAGGGGGTTAGGGCTGAAGCTTTCTTT. The genes are TRBV12-3 or TRBV12-4 and TRBJ1-1, with 9 bases lining up with TRBD1. The J segment lost 6 bases and the V segment lost 5 bases, leaving 10 bases of the junction unmatched. This CDR3 is built from 15 residues.